The 24 T cell receptor beta chains in this list originate from one sample, sequenced in a study of blood T cells in healthy people across ages. Using a J-beta primer mix together with a sample-barcoded 5' primer, a second PCR was run for roughly 6 to 12 cycles. TCRdb recomputed calls from the 5' RACE reads with MiXCR, one row per CDR3 protein. The sample includes fewer than 2 million distinct CDR3 sequences, 30% to 40% seen only once; the top ten take roughly 23%. The sample consisted of blood. The receptors were gathered from a human donor in good health.

This clonotype was observed a handful of times. J is TRBJ2-1 and V is TRBV7-2; 9 positions agree with TRBD1. The CDR3 is made up of 15 amino acids. The junction had 6 bases not matched to a gene; V was cut back by 1 base and J by 8 bases. CDR1 SGHTA and CDR2 FQGNSA come from the germline V gene. The CDR3 here is CASSLGDRVVDEQFF. DNA for the CDR3: TGTGCCAGCAGCTTAGGGGACAGGGTGGTCGATGAGCAGTTCTTC.

This clonotype was recorded a few times. V is TRBV7-9 and J is TRBJ2-3; TRBD2 might be the D (6 bases). CDR1 and CDR2 from the germline V gene are SEHNR and FQNEAQ (reference sequence). The CDR3 extends over 16 amino acids. Between the trimmed V and J ends, which lost 4 bases and 2 bases, there was a span of 16 bases. The CDR3 sequence is CASSSLLSGYTDTQYF. The DNA for the CDR3 is TGTGCCAGCAGCTCACTTCTTAGCGGTTACACAGATACGCAGTATTTT.

This clonotype was seen only a few times. The chain employs TRBV3-1 and TRBJ2-3, with 9 bases fitting TRBD2. V lost 3 bases and J lost 5; bases outside the gene matches: 15. The CDR3 contains 18 residues. CDR1 is LGHDT, CDR2 YNNKEL, per germline (reference sequence). The CDR3 loop is CASSHALGASGVGDTQYF. Here the CDR3 DNA reads TGTGCCAGCAGCCACGCCCTCGGGGCTAGCGGGGTGGGAGATACGCAGTATTTT.

This clonotype was observed a handful of times. The chain couples TRBV27 to TRBJ2-7; tentatively, D is TRBD1 (5 bases). Germline values: CDR1 MNHEY, CDR2 SMNVEV (reference sequence). With 4 bases removed from V and 6 bases from J, the gap between germline ends came to 13 bases. The CDR3 runs 13 residues. The CDR3 coding sequence is TGTGCCAGCAGTTGGTCAGGGCCAGGCGAGCAGTACTTC. This sequence encodes CASSWSGPGEQYF.

The chain recombines TRBV29-1 with TRBJ2-2; D is perhaps TRBD1 (6 bases). Germline loops: CDR1 SQVTM, CDR2 ANQGSEA. The CDR3 covers 14 residues. V was cut by 7 bases and J by 6 bases, with 18 bases left in between. The CDR3 region is CSGGGPGESGELFF. CDR3 DNA: TGCAGCGGTGGTGGGCCAGGGGAGTCCGGGGAGCTGTTTTTT.

This rearrangement joins TRBV7-9 to TRBJ2-5; D is perhaps TRBD1 (5 bases). Germline CDR1 reads SEHNR; CDR2 reads FQNEAQ (reference sequence). This CDR3 region has 13 residues. The V end lost 10 bases, the J end lost 0 bases, and 12 bases lay between the germline ends. CDR3 sequence (DNA): TGTGCCACCACAACAGGATACCAAGAGACCCAGTACTTC. It codes for CATTTGYQETQYF.

Many counts were recorded for this clonotype. The chain carries TRBV29-1 and TRBJ2-4; no definite D call. This CDR3 is 11 amino acids long. Looked up from germline, CDR1 is SQVTM and CDR2 is ANQGSEA. V was pared by 2 bases and J by 8 bases, with 7 bases between. The CDR3 region has the DNA TGCAGCGTTGAAAGTGGGGACATTCAGTACTTC. This translates into CSVESGDIQYF.

The V gene is TRBV28, the J gene TRBJ2-1, with 11 bases lining up with TRBD1. Germline assignment: CDR1 MDHEN and CDR2 SYDVKM. J lost 12 bases, V lost 5 bases, and 6 bases had no gene match. The CDR3 runs 13 residues. CDR3: CASSRTGGSGQFF. Written as DNA, the CDR3 is TGTGCCAGCAGTAGGACAGGGGGCAGTGGGCAGTTCTTC.

This clonotype was detected only a few times. The chain recombines TRBV5-1 with TRBJ1-6, with D unresolved. The germline V and J ends were trimmed by 6 bases and 8 bases, with 15 bases remaining between them. This CDR3 region has 14 residues. The germline CDR1 and CDR2 sequences are SGHRS and YFSETQ. In DNA form, the CDR3 reads TGCGCCAGCAACTATGGAACAGATGATTCACCCCTCCACTTT. Encoded protein: CASNYGTDDSPLHF.

This chain connects TRBV20-1 to TRBJ1-2; D uncertain. CDR1 is DFQATT, CDR2 SNEGSKA, per germline (reference sequence). V dropped 1 base and J dropped 3 bases, with 9 bases sitting between them. This CDR3 comprises 13 residues. CDR3 in DNA: TGCAGTGCTAGAGGTGATAACGACTATGGCTACACCTTC. The encoded protein is CSARGDNDYGYTF.

This clonotype has more than one count but fewer than ten. The J gene is TRBJ2-3, the V gene TRBV20-1; perhaps D is TRBD1 or TRBD2 (5 bases each). The CDR3 has 16 amino acids. Trimming pared 5 bases from V and 8 bases from J, leaving 26 bases between. Germline assignment: CDR1 DFQATT and CDR2 SNEGSKA (reference sequence). CDR3 nucleotide sequence: TGCAGTGCTGATGACTCCGGGACCCACAACGCAGGTACGCAGTATTTT. Translation gives CSADDSGTHNAGTQYF.

This clonotype has more than one count but fewer than ten. This chain joins TRBV7-9 and TRBJ2-5, with TRBD1 matching over 9 bases. V gave up 3 bases and J gave up 4 bases; unmatched junction bases: 9. The germline CDR1 and CDR2 sequences are SEHNR and FQNEAQ (reference sequence). There are 16 residues in the CDR3. For the CDR3, the DNA is TGTGCCAGCAGCTTTACCGGGACAGGGTCAGGAGAGACCCAGTACTTC. This gives the protein CASSFTGTGSGETQYF.

This clonotype was seen many times. The chain is built from TRBV29-1 and TRBJ1-2; D call uncertain. This CDR3 spans 11 amino acids. Germline V lookup: CDR1 SQVTM, CDR2 ANQGSEA. V dropped 3 bases and J dropped 7 bases, with 9 bases sitting between them. The CDR3 DNA follows: TGCAGCGTTGAGGGTGCCTTTGGCTACACCTTC. Its protein product is CSVEGAFGYTF.

J is TRBJ2-1 and V is TRBV9; perhaps TRBD2 as D (5 bases). Trimming took 0 bases from V and 9 from J, leaving 16 bases between them. The CDR3 length is 15 residues. Germline CDR1 is SGDLS and CDR2 is YYNGEE. CDR3 loop: CASSVGVDEGREQFF. The CDR3 bases are TGTGCCAGCAGCGTAGGGGTAGATGAGGGCCGTGAGCAGTTCTTC.

The V and J genes are TRBV27 and TRBJ1-6; 8 bases fit TRBD1. Germline V gives CDR1 MNHEY, CDR2 SMNVEV (reference sequence). This CDR3 is built from 14 residues. The V and J ends lost 6 bases and 8 bases, in that order; junction bases with no gene match: 6. CDR3 in DNA: TGTGCCAGCAGAGCCCAGGGGGCGCATTCACCCCTCCACTTT. This sequence encodes CASRAQGAHSPLHF.

V is TRBV11-2 and J is TRBJ2-2; no clear D gene. Trimming took off 3 bases at V and 0 bases at J, with 5 bases between the two ends. The CDR3 length is 14 residues. Germline V CDR1 and CDR2: SGHAT, FQNNGV. CDR3 residues: CASSLNTNTGELFF. Here the CDR3 DNA reads TGTGCCAGCAGCTTGAATACGAACACCGGGGAGCTGTTTTTT. The entire variable domain, with the rest obtained from reference TRBV11-2 and TRBJ2-2, is as follows: EAGVAQSPRYKIIEKRQSVAFWCNPISGHATLYWYQQILGQGPKLLIQFQNNGVVDDSQLPKDRFSAERLKGVDSTLKIQPAKLEDSAVYLCASSLNTNTGELFFGEGSRLTVL.

The chain has TRBV30 and TRBJ1-2, with no clear D. CDR1 and CDR2 from the germline V gene are GTSNPN and SVGIG (reference sequence). The CDR3 extends over 14 amino acids. Trimming cost V 0 bases and J 2 bases, with 10 bases left between them. The CDR3 loop reads CAWSVQIHNYGYTF. In nucleotides, the CDR3 is TGTGCCTGGAGTGTACAGATCCACAACTATGGCTACACCTTC.

V usage is TRBV7-9 and J usage is TRBJ1-1; tentative D call: TRBD1 (5 bases). The V end lost 3 bases, the J end lost 5 bases, and 19 bases lay between the germline ends. In germline, CDR1 is SEHNR, CDR2 FQNEAQ (reference sequence). The CDR3 sequence is 16 residues long. CDR3 protein: CASSFGGTGGRTEAFF. CDR3 nucleotides: TGTGCCAGCAGCTTTGGCGGGACCGGAGGGAGGACTGAAGCTTTCTTT.

This clonotype was observed a handful of times. The chain couples TRBV4-1 to TRBJ2-1; 11 bases align to TRBD2. The CDR3 runs 15 residues. In germline, CDR1 is MGHRA, CDR2 YSYEKL. The junction had 5 bases not matched to a gene; V was cut back by 8 bases and J by 2 bases. CDR3 sequence: CASRRLAGTYNEQFF. The CDR3 DNA reads as TGCGCCAGCCGAAGACTAGCGGGAACCTACAATGAGCAGTTCTTC.

The chain couples TRBV7-8 to TRBJ2-1, with D perhaps matching TRBD1 (5 bases). The CDR3 consists of 14 residues. Trimming shortened V by 8 bases and J by 2 bases, and 13 bases separated the two germline ends. The germline gives CDR1 SGHVS, CDR2 FQNEAQ. The CDR3 is CASASGRPYNEQFF. The CDR3 DNA is TGTGCCAGCGCGTCAGGGCGTCCCTACAATGAGCAGTTCTTC.

This chain links TRBV28 with TRBJ2-7, with a possible D match to TRBD2 (5 bases). The ends were cut back, 2 bases at V and 5 bases at J, with 16 bases in the middle. This CDR3 contains 15 residues. Germline loops: CDR1 MDHEN, CDR2 SYDVKM. Here the CDR3 reads CASSLEGTVRDEQYF. For the CDR3, the DNA is TGTGCCAGCAGTTTAGAGGGAACAGTTCGGGACGAGCAGTACTTC.

A few counts support this clonotype. The chain has TRBV20-1 and TRBJ2-7; 9 nucleotides agree with TRBD2. The CDR3 sequence is 13 residues long. With V trimmed by 6 bases and J by 4 bases, 7 bases remained unmatched. From germline, CDR1 is DFQATT and CDR2 SNEGSKA (reference sequence). This chain's CDR3 is CSASSGRLYEQYF. In DNA form, the CDR3 reads TGCAGTGCCAGTAGCGGGAGACTTTACGAGCAGTACTTC.

The chain carries TRBV20-1 and TRBJ2-3, with D unresolved. The V end lost 3 bases, the J end lost 1 base, and 14 bases lay between the germline ends. The germline V gene has CDR1 DFQATT and CDR2 SNEGSKA (reference sequence). The CDR3 consists of 15 residues. DNA of the CDR3: TGCAGTGCTAGTAACCTCCAGTGGGGCACAGATACGCAGTATTTT. This codes for CSASNLQWGTDTQYF.

As for this clonotype: One junction end does not reproduce the germline sequence, and a read error may be involved. The chain recombines TRBV11-1 with TRBJ2-7; D may match TRBD1 or TRBD2 (6 bases each). There are 14 residues in the CDR3. Germline-derived CDR1 and CDR2 are SGHAT and FQDESV (reference sequence). The CDR3 DNA reads as TGTGCCAGCAGCCTAGCGACAGGATACTACGAGCAGTACTTC. Amino acid sequence: CASSLATGYYEQYF.